The clone carrying this TCR beta chain was observed a few times. The sample comes from a study of blood T cells in healthy people across ages. This CDR3 has 15 amino acids. A second 7 to 11 cycle PCR used barcoded and J-beta primers. TCRdb fed the 5' RACE reads into MiXCR, producing one record per CDR3 protein. The data contain around 820,000 distinct CDR3 sequences, just under 25% of them singletons. These data were likewise used in another study, on T cells of mothers and their children. That publication notes: The second PCR used the M1S primer, and this primer added sample barcodes and 2-4 random nucleotides. Each mother yielded more than 9.5 million TCR beta CDR3 reads. Each child yielded millions of reads.

The material sequenced was blood. The chain combines TRBV12-3 or TRBV12-4 with TRBJ2-5; 12 nucleotides line up with TRBD2. The J call could be wrong; TRBJ2-1 is a better fit for the DNA end. This TCR was sampled from a boy aged 10-17 years in good health. CDR3 loop: CASSSQTSGSSEQFF. The CDR3 nucleotides are TGTGCCAGCAGTTCCCAGACTAGCGGGAGTAGTGAGCAGTTCTTC.